Below, 21 T cell receptor beta chains from the same sample are listed, as sequenced in a study of cytomegalovirus exposure and HLA in healthy donors. Researchers ran the PCR with 60 Vbeta and 13 Jbeta primers. Profiling relied on immunoSEQ multiplex PCR, and the TCRdb table lists in-frame clones only, not all of them. The sample records 100,000 to 120,000 clones, about 80% being singletons. Sequenced: PBMCs. These receptors originate from a man aged 35 to 55 in good health and CMV-seropositive.

The chain carries TRBV7-6 and TRBJ2-3; TRBD1 matches 8 bases. This CDR3 contains 18 residues. The germline CDR1 and CDR2 sequences are SGHVS and FNYEAQ. Trimming took 2 bases from V and 2 from J; bases not matched to a gene: 12. Written as DNA, the CDR3 is TGTGCCAGCAGCTTACCCAGGGGGCGTGGGCTAAACACAGATACGCAGTATTTT. Its translation is CASSLPRGRGLNTDTQYF.

For the CDR3, the DNA is TGTGCCAGCTCAGGGGGCCACTACGAGCAGTACTTC. This encodes CASSGGHYEQYF. The rearrangement links TRBV18 to TRBJ2-7; maybe TRBD1 (6 bases). The CDR3 totals 12 residues. Germline V gene lookup returns CDR1 KGHSH and CDR2 LQKENI. Trimming took 5 bases from V and 3 from J, leaving 8 bases between them.

The rearrangement joins TRBV7-6 to TRBJ2-1; 10 bases map to TRBD1. Germline CDR1 reads SGHVS; CDR2 reads FNYEAQ. V shed 2 bases, J shed 5 bases, and the junction held 3 bases outside the gene matches. CDR3 length: 15 residues. Written as DNA, the CDR3 is TGTGCCAGCAGCTTATCCGGGACAGGGGACAATGAGCAGTTCTTC. Its protein product is CASSLSGTGDNEQFF.

This clone was seen a few times. The chain links TRBV10-3 to TRBJ2-5; D perhaps matches TRBD1 (6 bases). The germline V and J ends were trimmed by 2 bases and 4 bases, with 14 bases remaining between them. Per germline, CDR1 ENHRY and CDR2 SYGVKD. The CDR3 sequence is 15 residues long. Written as DNA, the CDR3 is TGTGCCATCAGTGAGGGGGGCGGCGGGCGAGAGACCCAGTACTTC. It yields the protein CAISEGGGGRETQYF.

Worth noting for this clone: This specimen includes other DNA sequences encoding the same CDR3. The chain carries TRBV7-6 and TRBJ1-2; no clear D gene. The CDR3 is 13 residues long. Germline CDR1 is SGHVS and CDR2 is FNYEAQ. V lost 1 base to trimming and J lost 5 bases, with 8 bases between them. The CDR3 sequence is CASSLVSGYGYTF. The CDR3 coding sequence is TGTGCCAGCAGCTTAGTATCGGGGTATGGCTACACCTTC.

This chain uses TRBV9 with TRBJ2-7; 7 bases are shared with TRBD2. V shed 4 bases and J 1 base; nucleotides not matched to a gene: 8. There are 15 residues in the CDR3. Germline V gene lookup returns CDR1 SGDLS and CDR2 YYNGEE. The DNA for the CDR3 is TGTGCCAGCAGCCCACCTCCGGGAGGATCCTACGAGCAGTACTTC. Encoded protein: CASSPPPGGSYEQYF.

The sample holds a few counts of this clone. CDR3 in DNA: TGTGCCAGCAGCCGAGACAGGGCAGATACGCAGTATTTT. Amino acids: CASSRDRADTQYF. The J gene is TRBJ2-3, the V gene TRBV6-5, with 7 bases identical to TRBD1. The length of the CDR3 is 13 residues. CDR1 and CDR2 from the germline V gene are MNHEY and SVGAGI. V lost 6 bases to trimming and J lost 4 bases; unmatched junction nucleotides: 4.

This chain links TRBV28 with TRBJ1-3; 7 nucleotides align to TRBD1. Trimming took 6 bases from V and 4 from J; bases not matched to a gene: 15. Looked up from germline, CDR1 is MDHEN and CDR2 is SYDVKM. CDR3 length: 17 amino acids. The CDR3 DNA reads TGTGCCAGCAGACATCAGACAGGGCCCCGGGGGGGAAACACCATATATTTT. Protein: CASRHQTGPRGGNTIYF.

This clone was observed once. V gene TRBV7-9 combines with J gene TRBJ1-1; a weak D match, TRBD1 (5 bases). Trimming cost V 4 bases and J 2 bases, with 11 bases left between them. Germline V gives CDR1 SEHNR, CDR2 FQNEAQ (reference sequence). The CDR3 sequence is 14 residues long. The CDR3 region has the DNA TGTGCCAGCAGCTCAGGGCCCGAAAACACTGAAGCTTTCTTT. Translating gives CASSSGPENTEAFF.

V and J are TRBV4-2 and TRBJ2-7, with TRBD1 matching 10 bases. The length of the CDR3 is 16 residues. The J segment lost 3 bases and the V segment lost 4 bases, leaving 9 bases of the junction unmatched. Germline-derived CDR1 and CDR2 are LGHNA and YNFKEQ. The CDR3 loop is CASSPRRGTGVYEQYF. CDR3 DNA: TGTGCCAGCAGCCCCAGGAGGGGGACAGGGGTCTACGAGCAGTACTTC.

The V and J genes are TRBV7-2 and TRBJ2-3, with a tentative D call TRBD2 (6 bases). The CDR3 is made up of 15 amino acids. Trimming took off 5 bases at V and 0 bases at J, with 12 bases between the two ends. Per germline, CDR1 SGHTA and CDR2 FQGNSA. DNA of the CDR3: TGTGCCAGCAGCCCGACGGGACTTAGCACAGATACGCAGTATTTT. It yields the protein CASSPTGLSTDTQYF. The full variable domain, with the rest looked up from reference TRBV7-2 and TRBJ2-3, is GAGVSQSPSNKVTEKGKDVELRCDPISGHTALYWYRQSLGQGLEFLIYFQGNSAPDKSGLPSDRFSAERTGGSVSTLTIQRTQQEDSAVYLCASSPTGLSTDTQYFGPGTRLTVL.

The V gene is TRBV7-2, the J gene TRBJ1-2; D perhaps matches TRBD1 (6 bases). V lost 2 bases to trimming and J lost 7 bases, with 20 bases between them. Looked up from germline, CDR1 is SGHTA and CDR2 is FQGNSA. CDR3 length: 16 residues. The CDR3 nucleotides are TGTGCCAGCAGCTTAAGACCTCCTACAGGGTCGAGTGGCTACACCTTC. It encodes CASSLRPPTGSSGYTF. The whole variable domain, remainder taken from reference TRBV7-2 and TRBJ1-2, is GAGVSQSPSNKVTEKGKDVELRCDPISGHTALYWYRQSLGQGLEFLIYFQGNSAPDKSGLPSDRFSAERTGGSVSTLTIQRTQQEDSAVYLCASSLRPPTGSSGYTFGSGTRLTVV.

This rearrangement joins TRBV5-4 to TRBJ1-1; D is possibly TRBD1 (6 bases). The ends were cut back, 6 bases at V and 0 bases at J, with 15 bases in the middle. The germline V gene has CDR1 SGHNT and CDR2 YYREEE (reference sequence). The CDR3 length is 15 residues. The CDR3 region has the DNA TGTGCCAGCATCGAGGGGCAGGGGTTGAACACTGAAGCTTTCTTT. This codes for CASIEGQGLNTEAFF.

The J gene is TRBJ2-3, the V gene TRBV7-3; D possibly corresponds to TRBD1 (6 bases). Germline V CDR1 and CDR2: SGHTA, FQGTGA. The CDR3 has 14 residues. The germline V and J ends were trimmed by 2 bases and 0 bases, with 6 bases remaining between them. The CDR3 DNA reads as TGTGCCAGCAGCTTACAGGGGAGCACAGATACGCAGTATTTT. Amino acid sequence: CASSLQGSTDTQYF.

The J gene is TRBJ2-1, the V gene TRBV5-1; the D gene is possibly TRBD2 (5 bases). CDR3 length: 14 residues. Germline CDR1 is SGHRS and CDR2 is YFSETQ. Trimming shortened V by 0 bases and J by 4 bases, and 8 bases separated the two germline ends. Written as DNA, the CDR3 is TGCGCCAGCAGCTTGGAAGGCGGGTACAATGAGCAGTTCTTC. Protein product: CASSLEGGYNEQFF.

This clone was seen more than once but under ten times. This sequence joins TRBV6-1 and TRBJ2-7; 10 bases align to TRBD2. The CDR3 extends over 15 amino acids. Germline assignment: CDR1 MNHNS and CDR2 SASEGT. Germline trimming cut 0 bases from V and 4 bases from J; bases unmatched to any gene: 3. The DNA of the CDR3 is TGTGCCAGCAGTGAAGCAACAGCGGGAGGGTACGAGCAGTACTTC. It codes for CASSEATAGGYEQYF.

V usage is TRBV2 and J usage is TRBJ2-5, with D unresolved. V dropped 3 bases and J dropped 1 base, with 12 bases sitting between them. CDR3 size: 15 residues. Germline V gene data show CDR1 as SNHLY and CDR2 as FYNNEI. The CDR3 coding sequence is TGTGCCAGCAGTGACTTTGGGCCCACCCAAGAGACCCAGTACTTC. The encoded protein is CASSDFGPTQETQYF. The full variable domain, its missing parts supplied by reference TRBV2 and TRBJ2-5, is EPEVTQTPSHQVTQMGQEVILRCVPISNHLYFYWYRQILGQKVEFLVSFYNNEISEKSEIFDDQFSVERPDGSNFTLKIRSTKLEDSAMYFCASSDFGPTQETQYFGPGTRLLVL.

The table lists this clone with a few counts. This sequence joins TRBV6-5 and TRBJ2-2; tentatively, D is TRBD2 (5 bases). The CDR3 sequence is 15 residues long. Germline loops: CDR1 MNHEY, CDR2 SVGAGI. The ends were cut back, 2 bases at V and 8 bases at J, with 15 bases in the middle. The CDR3 DNA is TGTGCCAGCAGTTACGGCGGGTCCTACAAGGGGGAGCTGTTTTTT. It is translated as CASSYGGSYKGELFF.

The CDR3 region has the DNA TGTGCCAGCAGCACCGTTCCCGGGGATTCACCCCTCCACTTT. Amino acids: CASSTVPGDSPLHF. The chain recombines TRBV7-2 with TRBJ1-6; D call uncertain. CDR1 is SGHTA and CDR2 is FQGNSA in the germline V gene. The CDR3 runs 14 residues. V was cut by 5 bases and J by 8 bases, with 13 bases left in between.

The gene calls are TRBV6-4 and TRBJ1-2, with D possibly TRBD1 on 5 matching bases. V was clipped by 3 bases and J by 4 bases, with 12 bases between them. The CDR3 sequence is 14 residues long. Germline loops: CDR1 MRHNA, CDR2 SNTAGT. This CDR3 reads CASSETARAYGYTF. The CDR3 bases are TGTGCCAGCAGTGAAACGGCCAGGGCCTATGGCTACACCTTC.

This chain links TRBV2 with TRBJ2-1; D may be TRBD1 (6 bases). V was clipped by 5 bases and J by 7 bases, with 9 bases between them. CDR1 and CDR2 from the germline V gene are SNHLY and FYNNEI. CDR3 length equals 12 residues. The CDR3 sequence is CASSNQGNEQFF. CDR3 bases: TGTGCCAGCAGTAATCAGGGGAATGAGCAGTTCTTC. The entire variable domain, with the rest obtained from reference TRBV2 and TRBJ2-1, is as follows: EPEVTQTPSHQVTQMGQEVILRCVPISNHLYFYWYRQILGQKVEFLVSFYNNEISEKSEIFDDQFSVERPDGSNFTLKIRSTKLEDSAMYFCASSNQGNEQFFGPGTRLTVL.